This T cell receptor beta chain was sequenced for a study of technical replicates of blood from several donors. The table came from immunoSEQ multiplex PCR; TCRdb's copy has only in-frame clones and leaves some out. Of about 80,000 clones in the sample, approximately 86% were seen once. The CDR3 totals 19 residues. Germline CDR1 reads SGHVS; CDR2 reads FQNEAQ. V lost 1 base and J lost 0, with 19 bases in between. The source material was PBMCs. The chain recombines TRBV7-8 with TRBJ2-4; a weak D match, TRBD2 (6 bases). The TCR sequence derives from a human donor in good health. Some clones in this sample may be carry-over from other donors' samples. CDR3 in DNA: TGTGCCAGCAGCTTAGGGGTACTATCGGGGGACGTAGCCAAAAACATTCAGTACTTC. Translating gives CASSLGVLSGDVAKNIQYF.